The 20 T cell receptor beta chains below come from one sample, sequenced in a study of Ad26.COV2.S vaccination and SARS-CoV-2 variants. Treatment reported: around 19 received Ad26.COV2.S at low or high dose, single or two shots; several received placebo; per-sample allocation not given. The samples date from day 63 after the first vaccine or placebo injection. TCRdb's copy holds only in-frame clones and misses some; the assay was immunoSEQ multiplex PCR. The data hold 360,000 or so clones, with around 87% observed a single time. The specimen comprised peripheral blood, sampled in a trial of Ad26.COV2.S vaccine versus placebo. The receptors shown here come from a person aged 18 to 59 who received the Ad26.COV2.S COVID-19 vaccine or a placebo.

The chain joins TRBV5-4 to TRBJ2-7; 7 bases are a match to TRBD2. There are 16 residues in the CDR3. The V gene end was trimmed by 4 bases and the J gene end by 0 bases; junction bases not matched to a gene: 10. In germline, CDR1 is SGHNT, CDR2 YYREEE (reference sequence). CDR3 amino acids: CASSADLAAHSYEQYF. DNA for the CDR3: TGTGCCAGCAGCGCGGACCTAGCGGCCCACTCCTACGAGCAGTACTTC.

The table lists this clone with a count of one. This chain connects TRBV6-2 or TRBV6-3 to TRBJ2-7; tentative D call: TRBD1 (6 bases). Between the trimmed V and J ends, which lost 2 bases and 4 bases, there was a span of 6 bases. CDR1 MNHEY and CDR2 SVGEGT come from the germline V gene. The CDR3 spans 12 residues. The CDR3 reads CASSYTGYEQYF. CDR3 coding DNA: TGTGCCAGCAGTTACACAGGGTACGAGCAGTACTTC.

V is TRBV4-2 and J is TRBJ1-2; perhaps TRBD1 as D (6 bases). With 0 bases removed from V and 0 bases from J, the gap between germline ends came to 11 bases. This CDR3 has 16 amino acids. Germline-derived CDR1 and CDR2 are LGHNA and YNFKEQ. DNA for the CDR3: TGTGCCAGCAGCCAAGAGGGACACACTCCTAACTATGGCTACACCTTC. Residues: CASSQEGHTPNYGYTF.

The chain recombines TRBV6-6 with TRBJ2-1; 7 bases match TRBD1. The V gene end was trimmed by 6 bases and the J gene end by 7 bases; junction bases not matched to a gene: 9. Germline assignment: CDR1 MNHNY and CDR2 SVGAGI (reference sequence). This CDR3 is built from 14 residues. The CDR3 sequence: CASSSGTAPNEQFF. In nucleotides, the CDR3 is TGTGCCAGCAGCTCCGGGACAGCGCCAAATGAGCAGTTCTTC.

The rearrangement uses TRBV13 and TRBJ2-1; 8 bases agree with TRBD1. CDR3 size: 17 residues. The junction had 13 bases not matched to a gene; V was cut back by 4 bases and J by 5 bases. Germline V lookup: CDR1 PRHDT, CDR2 FYEKMQ (reference sequence). The CDR3 loop reads CASSSTLGQGINNEQFF. For the CDR3, the DNA is TGTGCCAGCAGCTCAACCCTCGGACAGGGAATAAACAATGAGCAGTTCTTC.

The genes are TRBV4-1 and TRBJ2-5; 9 positions match TRBD1. CDR3 length: 13 residues. Germline V gene sequence: CDR1 MGHRA, CDR2 YSYEKL. The trim removed 5 bases at V and 4 bases at J, leaving 2 bases unmatched. In nucleotides, the CDR3 is TGCGCCAGCAGCTCGGACAGGGGAGAGACCCAGTACTTC. Its protein is CASSSDRGETQYF.

The V and J genes are TRBV5-1 and TRBJ1-2; D remains ambiguous. The CDR3 has 16 amino acids. Looked up from germline, CDR1 is SGHRS and CDR2 is YFSETQ. Trimming removed 1 base from V and 7 bases from J, with 20 bases in between. The CDR3 here is CASSLRIRTGLGGYTF. CDR3 sequence (DNA): TGCGCCAGCAGCTTGAGGATCCGGACCGGCCTTGGTGGCTACACCTTC. The complete variable domain, with remaining parts taken from reference TRBV5-1 and TRBJ1-2, reads KAGVTQTPRYLIKTRGQQVTLSCSPISGHRSVSWYQQTPGQGLQFLFEYFSETQRNKGNFPGRFSGRQFSNSRSEMNVSTLELGDSALYLCASSLRIRTGLGGYTFGSGTRLTVV.

This chain links TRBV15 with TRBJ1-2, with 8 bases that match TRBD1. The CDR3 extends over 17 amino acids. In germline, CDR1 is LNHNV, CDR2 YYDKDF (reference sequence). Trimming cost V 0 bases and J 1 base; bases outside gene matches: 7. The CDR3 reads CATSREYRTGNNYGYTF. CDR3 DNA sequence: TGTGCCACCAGCAGAGAATATCGGACAGGGAATAACTATGGCTACACCTTC.

The genes are TRBV7-8 and TRBJ2-1, with D possibly TRBD2 on 5 matching bases. The CDR3 covers 17 residues. V lost 4 bases and J lost 0, with 16 bases in between. Looked up from germline, CDR1 is SGHVS and CDR2 is FQNEAQ. Here the CDR3 reads CASSSPAGVSSYNEQFF. In DNA form, the CDR3 reads TGTGCCAGCAGCTCCCCAGCCGGGGTTAGCTCCTACAATGAGCAGTTCTTC.

V usage is TRBV7-2 and J usage is TRBJ2-5; possibly TRBD2 for D (6 bases). CDR1 and CDR2 (germline): SGHTA, FQGNSA. The length of the CDR3 is 14 residues. V lost 3 bases, J lost 1 base, and 9 bases lay in between. The CDR3 loop is CASSFGGGQETQYF. CDR3 DNA sequence: TGTGCCAGCAGCTTCGGGGGTGGCCAAGAGACCCAGTACTTC.

This clone came up once. This sequence joins TRBV6-5 and TRBJ1-4; 9 bases line up with TRBD1. The CDR3 runs to 16 residues. V lost 0 bases, J lost 5 bases, and 4 bases stayed unmatched. Germline loops: CDR1 MNHEY, CDR2 SVGAGI. The CDR3 DNA sequence: TGTGCCAGCAGTTACTCTTGGACAGGGGTGAATGAAAAACTGTTTTTT. It is translated as CASSYSWTGVNEKLFF.

This rearrangement joins TRBV7-2 to TRBJ1-2; D is possibly TRBD1 (5 bases). Trimming took 5 bases from V and 4 from J, leaving 8 bases between them. The CDR3 extends over 12 amino acids. CDR1 and CDR2 from the germline V gene are SGHTA and FQGNSA. In nucleotides, the CDR3 is TGTGCCAGCAGCCCCCAGGGCTATGGCTACACCTTC. It yields the protein CASSPQGYGYTF.

The genes are TRBV14 and TRBJ1-1, with D possibly TRBD1 on 5 matching bases. V was pared by 8 bases and J by 6 bases, with 19 bases between. Germline V gene lookup returns CDR1 SGHDN and CDR2 FVKESK. This CDR3 has 14 residues. CDR3 in DNA: TGTGCCAGCGATTTAACAGGAACGGGGGCTGAAGCTTTCTTT. It translates to CASDLTGTGAEAFF. Full variable domain (missing parts from reference TRBV14 and TRBJ1-1): EAGVTQFPSHSVIEKGQTVTLRCDPISGHDNLYWYRRVMGKEIKFLLHFVKESKQDESGMPNNRFLAERTGGTYSTLKVQPAELEDSGVYFCASDLTGTGAEAFFGQGTRLTVV.

Only a few counts were recorded for this clone. The chain joins TRBV7-3 to TRBJ1-4; D remains ambiguous. This CDR3 spans 13 amino acids. Trimming removed 2 bases from V and 7 bases from J, with 8 bases in between. CDR1 and CDR2 (germline): SGHTA, FQGTGA. The CDR3 region is CASSLDPGEKLFF. The CDR3 DNA reads as TGTGCCAGCAGCTTAGACCCGGGTGAAAAACTGTTTTTT.

J is TRBJ1-1 and V is TRBV5-3; D uncertain. TRBV5-3 is labeled an ORF, and its function is uncertain. This CDR3 region has 15 residues. The V and J ends lost 0 bases and 2 bases respectively, with 11 bases between them. CDR3 DNA: TGTGCCAGAAGCTTGGTTCAGCAGAGAAACACTGAAGCTTTCTTT. Its protein is CARSLVQQRNTEAFF.

This clone showed up just once. CDR3 region: CASSSEVKAFF. CDR3 bases: TGTGCCAGCAGCTCAGAGGTGAAAGCTTTCTTT. The chain employs TRBV5-5 and TRBJ1-1; D uncertain. V gave up 3 bases and J gave up 9 bases, with 9 bases separating them. This CDR3 spans 11 amino acids. Germline CDR1 SGHKS, CDR2 YYEKEE (reference sequence).

V gene TRBV5-1 combines with J gene TRBJ2-5; TRBD1 aligns across 10 bases. The CDR3 spans 16 residues. The V and J ends lost 4 bases and 4 bases, in that order; junction bases with no gene match: 10. The germline V gene has CDR1 SGHRS and CDR2 YFSETQ. DNA of the CDR3: TGCGCCAGCAGCATATCTCAGACAGGGGGCGGAGAGACCCAGTACTTC. This gives the protein CASSISQTGGGETQYF.

Many counts were recorded for this clone. This chain uses TRBV7-8 with TRBJ1-2; TRBD1 aligns across 7 bases. The CDR3 loop spans 14 amino acids. In germline, CDR1 is SGHVS, CDR2 FQNEAQ. V gave up 1 base and J gave up 6 bases; unmatched junction bases: 5. The DNA of the CDR3 is TGTGCCAGCAGCTTAGAGACAGGGCGGAATGGCTACACCTTC. Its protein product is CASSLETGRNGYTF.

This chain uses TRBV4-1 with TRBJ2-1; 8 bases line up with TRBD2. Trimming cost V 4 bases and J 1 base; bases outside gene matches: 6. CDR1 is MGHRA, CDR2 YSYEKL, per germline. CDR3 length: 16 amino acids. This CDR3 reads CASSPSPGGSYNEQFF. Written as DNA, the CDR3 is TGCGCCAGCAGCCCTTCCCCGGGGGGGTCCTACAATGAGCAGTTCTTC.

The gene calls are TRBV5-6 and TRBJ1-4, with no clear D. Looked up from germline, CDR1 is SGHDT and CDR2 is YYEEEE. V lost 4 bases and J 0 bases, leaving 4 bases between the germline ends. This CDR3 is 13 amino acids long. The CDR3 region is CASSPSTNEKLFF. The CDR3 bases are TGTGCCAGCAGCCCATCAACTAATGAAAAACTGTTTTTT. Together with reference TRBV5-6 and TRBJ1-4, the CDR3 gives the full variable domain: DAGVTQSPTHLIKTRGQQVTLRCSPKSGHDTVSWYQQALGQGPQFIFQYYEEEERQRGNFPDRFSGHQFPNYSSELNVNALLLGDSALYLCASSPSTNEKLFFGSGTQLSVL.